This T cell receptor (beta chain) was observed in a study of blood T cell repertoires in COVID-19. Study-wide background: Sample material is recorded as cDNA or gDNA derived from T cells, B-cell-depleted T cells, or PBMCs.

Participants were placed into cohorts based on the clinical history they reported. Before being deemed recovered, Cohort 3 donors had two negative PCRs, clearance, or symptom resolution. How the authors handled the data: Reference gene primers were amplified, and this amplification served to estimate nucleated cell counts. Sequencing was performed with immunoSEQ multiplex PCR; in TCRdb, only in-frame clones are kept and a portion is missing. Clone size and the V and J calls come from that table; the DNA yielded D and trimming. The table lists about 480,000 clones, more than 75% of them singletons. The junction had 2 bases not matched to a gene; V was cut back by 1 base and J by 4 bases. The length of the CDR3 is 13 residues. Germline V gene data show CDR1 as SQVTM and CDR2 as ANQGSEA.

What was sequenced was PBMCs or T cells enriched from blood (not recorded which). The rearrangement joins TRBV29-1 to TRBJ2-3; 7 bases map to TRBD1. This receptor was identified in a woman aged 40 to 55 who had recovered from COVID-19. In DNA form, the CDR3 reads TGCAGCGTTGAAGTGACAGGGTCAGATACGCAGTATTTT. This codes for CSVEVTGSDTQYF.